Detailed here is one T cell receptor (beta chain). Its antigen is not identified. Before any sequencing was done, the ViraFEST assay used viral peptide pools to expand antigen-specific CD4+ T cells. Investigators separated out CD4+ T cells once 10 days of culture had passed. In the vaccine recipients, nucleocapsid antibodies were negative and there was no prior SARS-CoV-2 infection. Days 3 and 7 were when half the medium was replaced with IL-2 medium. The table came from immunoSEQ multiplex PCR; TCRdb's copy has only in-frame clones and leaves some out. The sample has tens of thousands of clones, approximately 70% seen once; the top ten hold roughly 4%. The CDR3 consists of 13 residues. CDR1 is MNHEY and CDR2 is SVGAGI in the germline V gene. Trimming removed 6 bases from V and 6 bases from J, with 11 bases in between. The data originate from a study of vaccination effects on CD4 cells after COVID-19. The wider study: BNT162b2 vaccine or mRNA-1273 vaccine was given to participants in two doses.

General study results and limits: Late after vaccination, infection- and vaccine-induced clones showed marked clonal contraction.

The TCR sequence derives from a human donor who received a COVID-19 vaccine. Material: CD4+ T cells from PBMCs cultured with HCoV-OC43 spike peptides, obtained before COVID-19 vaccination. Subset denoted: HCoV-OC43 spike overlapping peptide pool stimulation. V usage is TRBV6-5 and J usage is TRBJ1-4; D is unresolved. The CDR3 nucleotides are TGTGCCAGCAGAGACTGGGTTCATGAAAAACTGTTTTTT. Protein product: CASRDWVHEKLFF.